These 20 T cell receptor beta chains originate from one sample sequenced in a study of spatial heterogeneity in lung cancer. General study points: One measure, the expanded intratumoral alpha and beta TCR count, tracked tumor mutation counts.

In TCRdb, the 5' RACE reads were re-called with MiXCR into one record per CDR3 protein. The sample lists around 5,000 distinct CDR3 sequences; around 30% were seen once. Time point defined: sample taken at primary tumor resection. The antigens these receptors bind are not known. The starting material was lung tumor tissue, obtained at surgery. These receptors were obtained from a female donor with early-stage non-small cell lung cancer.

The DNA of the CDR3 is TGTGCCAGTAGTAGTACTAGCGGGCTATACAATGAGCAGTTCTTC. Its translation is CASSSTSGLYNEQFF. The chain couples TRBV19 to TRBJ2-1; 9 positions agree with TRBD2. This CDR3 contains 15 residues. CDR1 and CDR2 from the germline V gene are LNHDA and SQIVND (reference sequence). With V trimmed by 4 bases and J by 4 bases, 5 bases remained unmatched. Based on the CDR3 plus reference TRBV19 and TRBJ2-1, the full variable domain is DGGITQSPKYLFRKEGQNVTLSCEQNLNHDAMYWYRQDPGQGLRLIYYSQIVNDFQKGDIAEGYSVSREKKESFPLTVTSAQKNPTAFYLCASSSTSGLYNEQFFGPGTRLTVL.

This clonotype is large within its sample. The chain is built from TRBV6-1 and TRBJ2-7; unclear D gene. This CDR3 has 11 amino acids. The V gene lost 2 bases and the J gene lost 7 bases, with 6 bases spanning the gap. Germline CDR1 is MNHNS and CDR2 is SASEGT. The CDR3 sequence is CASSEIREQYF. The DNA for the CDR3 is TGTGCCAGCAGTGAAATTAGGGAGCAGTACTTC.

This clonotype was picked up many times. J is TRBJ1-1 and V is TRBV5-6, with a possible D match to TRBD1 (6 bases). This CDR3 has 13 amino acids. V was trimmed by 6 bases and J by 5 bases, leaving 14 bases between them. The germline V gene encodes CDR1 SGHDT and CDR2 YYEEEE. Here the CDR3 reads CASKGGGSTEAFF. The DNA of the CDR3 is TGTGCCAGCAAGGGGGGGGGGAGTACTGAAGCTTTCTTT.

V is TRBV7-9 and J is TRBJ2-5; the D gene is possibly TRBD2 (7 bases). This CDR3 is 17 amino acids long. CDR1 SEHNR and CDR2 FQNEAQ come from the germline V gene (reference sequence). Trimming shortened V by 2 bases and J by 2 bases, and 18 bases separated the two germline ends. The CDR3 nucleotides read TGTGCCAGCAGCTTAAGACGGGGGGCCAGCCAGCAAGAGACCCAGTACTTC. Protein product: CASSLRRGASQQETQYF.

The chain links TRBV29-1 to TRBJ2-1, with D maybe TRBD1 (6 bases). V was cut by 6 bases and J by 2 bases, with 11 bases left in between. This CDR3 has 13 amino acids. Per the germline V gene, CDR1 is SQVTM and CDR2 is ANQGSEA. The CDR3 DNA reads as TGCAGCGTCACCGGGACAACCTACAATGAGCAGTTCTTC. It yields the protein CSVTGTTYNEQFF.

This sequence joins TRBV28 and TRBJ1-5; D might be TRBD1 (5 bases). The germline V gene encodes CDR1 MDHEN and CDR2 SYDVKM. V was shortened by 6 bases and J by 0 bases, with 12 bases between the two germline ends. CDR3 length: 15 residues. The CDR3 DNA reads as TGTGCCAGCAGCTCTGACAGACATAGCAATCAGCCCCAGCATTTT. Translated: CASSSDRHSNQPQHF.

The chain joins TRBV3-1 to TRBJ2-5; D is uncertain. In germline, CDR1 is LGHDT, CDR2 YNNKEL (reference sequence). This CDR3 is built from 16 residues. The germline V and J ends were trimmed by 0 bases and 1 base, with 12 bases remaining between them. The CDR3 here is CASSQEPSAGQETQYF. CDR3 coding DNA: TGTGCCAGCAGCCAAGAACCATCGGCCGGCCAAGAGACCCAGTACTTC.

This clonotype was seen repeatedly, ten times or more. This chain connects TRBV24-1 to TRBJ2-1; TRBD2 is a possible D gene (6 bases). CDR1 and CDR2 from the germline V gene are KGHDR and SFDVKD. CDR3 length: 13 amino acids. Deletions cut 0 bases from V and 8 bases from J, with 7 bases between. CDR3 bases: TGTGCCACCAGTGATTTGCCGGGGGATGAGCAGTTCTTC. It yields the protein CATSDLPGDEQFF.

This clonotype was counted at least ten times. The CDR3 protein is CASSSSGKLFF. The CDR3 DNA follows: TGCGCCAGCAGCTCGTCGGGAAAACTGTTTTTT. The gene calls are TRBV5-1 and TRBJ1-4; no firm D call. The CDR3 loop spans 11 amino acids. V was clipped by 3 bases and J by 10 bases, with 7 bases between them. CDR1 and CDR2 (germline): SGHRS, YFSETQ. Full variable domain (outside the CDR3, taken from reference TRBV5-1 and TRBJ1-4): KAGVTQTPRYLIKTRGQQVTLSCSPISGHRSVSWYQQTPGQGLQFLFEYFSETQRNKGNFPGRFSGRQFSNSRSEMNVSTLELGDSALYLCASSSSGKLFFGSGTQLSVL.

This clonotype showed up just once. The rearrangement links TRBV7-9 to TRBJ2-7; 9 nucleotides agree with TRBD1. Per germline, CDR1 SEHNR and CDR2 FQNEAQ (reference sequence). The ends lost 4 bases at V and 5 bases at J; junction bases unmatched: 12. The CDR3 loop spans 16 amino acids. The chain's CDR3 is CASSWRSGQGGHEQYF. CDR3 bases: TGTGCCAGCAGCTGGCGTTCGGGACAGGGCGGCCACGAGCAGTACTTC.

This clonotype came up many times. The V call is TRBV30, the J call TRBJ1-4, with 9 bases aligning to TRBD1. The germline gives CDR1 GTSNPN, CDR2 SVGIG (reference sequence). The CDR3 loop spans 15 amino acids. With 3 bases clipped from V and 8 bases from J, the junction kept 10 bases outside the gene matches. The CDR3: CAWRGTGQGGEKLFF. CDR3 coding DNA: TGTGCCTGGAGGGGTACGGGACAGGGTGGCGAAAAACTGTTTTTT.

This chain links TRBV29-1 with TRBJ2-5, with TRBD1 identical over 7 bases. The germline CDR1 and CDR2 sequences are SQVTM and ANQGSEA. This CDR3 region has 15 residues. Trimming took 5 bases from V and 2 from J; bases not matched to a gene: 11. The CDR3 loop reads CSVTPSGTAQETQYF. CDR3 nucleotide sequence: TGCAGCGTTACCCCCTCCGGGACAGCACAAGAGACCCAGTACTTC.

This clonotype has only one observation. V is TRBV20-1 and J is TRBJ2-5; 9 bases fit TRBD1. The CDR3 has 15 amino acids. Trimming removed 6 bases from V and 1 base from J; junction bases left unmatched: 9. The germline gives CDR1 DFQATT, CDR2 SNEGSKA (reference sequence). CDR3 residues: CSASRTGVFQETQYF. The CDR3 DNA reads TGCAGTGCCAGCCGGACAGGGGTTTTCCAAGAGACCCAGTACTTC.

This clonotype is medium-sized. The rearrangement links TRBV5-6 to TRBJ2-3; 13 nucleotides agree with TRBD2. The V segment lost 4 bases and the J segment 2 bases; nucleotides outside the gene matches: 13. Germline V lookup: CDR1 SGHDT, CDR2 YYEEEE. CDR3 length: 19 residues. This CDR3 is CASSRTSGGSLLHTDTQYF. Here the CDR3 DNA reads TGTGCCAGCAGCCGGACTAGCGGGGGCTCCCTCCTACACACAGATACGCAGTATTTT.

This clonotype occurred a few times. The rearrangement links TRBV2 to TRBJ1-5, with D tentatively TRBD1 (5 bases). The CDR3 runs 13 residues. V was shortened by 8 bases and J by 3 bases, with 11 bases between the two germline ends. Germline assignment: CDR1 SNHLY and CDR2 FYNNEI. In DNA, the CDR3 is TGTGCCAGCGGGGGGGGGTACAATCAGCCCCAGCATTTT. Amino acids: CASGGGYNQPQHF.

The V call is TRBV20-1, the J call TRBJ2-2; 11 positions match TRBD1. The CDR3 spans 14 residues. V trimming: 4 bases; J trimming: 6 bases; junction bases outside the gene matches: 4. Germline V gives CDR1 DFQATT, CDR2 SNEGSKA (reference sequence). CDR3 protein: CSANGQGAAGELFF. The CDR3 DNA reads TGCAGTGCTAACGGACAGGGGGCTGCCGGGGAGCTGTTTTTT.

The CDR3 spells CASSRMTSGGPSTDTQYF. The CDR3 DNA sequence: TGTGCCAGCAGCCGCATGACTAGCGGGGGGCCTAGCACAGATACGCAGTATTTT. The J gene is TRBJ2-3, the V gene TRBV5-5; 13 nucleotides line up with TRBD2. V gave up 4 bases and J gave up 0 bases; unmatched junction bases: 8. CDR1 and CDR2 (germline): SGHKS, YYEKEE (reference sequence). This CDR3 is 18 amino acids long.

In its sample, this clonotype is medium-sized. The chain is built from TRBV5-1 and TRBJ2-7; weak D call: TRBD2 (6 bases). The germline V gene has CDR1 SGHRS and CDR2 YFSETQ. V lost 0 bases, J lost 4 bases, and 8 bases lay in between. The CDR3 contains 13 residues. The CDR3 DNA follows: TGCGCCAGCAGCTTGGACGGGAGATACGAGCAGTACTTC. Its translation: CASSLDGRYEQYF.

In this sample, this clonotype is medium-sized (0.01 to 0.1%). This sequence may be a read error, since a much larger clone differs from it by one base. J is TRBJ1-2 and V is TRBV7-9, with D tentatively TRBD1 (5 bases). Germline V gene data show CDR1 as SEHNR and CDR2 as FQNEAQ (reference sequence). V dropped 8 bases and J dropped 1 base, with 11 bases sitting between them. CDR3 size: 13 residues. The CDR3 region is CASRDSRNYGYTF. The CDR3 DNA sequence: TGTGCCAGCCGGGACTCCCGTAACTATGGCTACACCTTC.

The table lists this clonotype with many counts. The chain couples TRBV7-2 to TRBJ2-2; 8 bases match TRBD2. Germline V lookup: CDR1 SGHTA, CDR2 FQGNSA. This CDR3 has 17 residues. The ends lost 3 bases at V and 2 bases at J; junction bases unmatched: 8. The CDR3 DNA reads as TGTGCCAGCAGCTTCCCCCGTAGCGGGGCAAACACCGGGGAGCTGTTTTTT. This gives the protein CASSFPRSGANTGELFF.